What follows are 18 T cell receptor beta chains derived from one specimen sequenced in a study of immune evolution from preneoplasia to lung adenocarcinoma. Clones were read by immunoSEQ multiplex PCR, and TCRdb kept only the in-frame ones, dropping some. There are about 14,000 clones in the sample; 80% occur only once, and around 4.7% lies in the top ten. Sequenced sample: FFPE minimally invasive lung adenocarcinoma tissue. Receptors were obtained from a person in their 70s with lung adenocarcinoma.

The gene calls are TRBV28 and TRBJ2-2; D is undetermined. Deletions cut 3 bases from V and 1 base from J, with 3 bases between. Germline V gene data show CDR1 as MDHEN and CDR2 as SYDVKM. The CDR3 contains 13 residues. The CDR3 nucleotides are TGTGCCAGCAGTTTGGGGAACACCGGGGAGCTGTTTTTT. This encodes CASSLGNTGELFF.

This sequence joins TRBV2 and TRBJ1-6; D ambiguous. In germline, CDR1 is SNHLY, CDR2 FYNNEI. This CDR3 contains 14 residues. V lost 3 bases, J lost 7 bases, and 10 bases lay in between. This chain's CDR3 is CASSEGMSNSPLHF. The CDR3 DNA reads TGTGCCAGCAGTGAGGGGATGAGCAATTCACCCCTCCACTTT.

The DNA of the CDR3 is TGTGCCAGCCTTAACAGGGGGCAAGACAATGAGCAGTTCTTC. Amino acids: CASLNRGQDNEQFF. The chain has TRBV28 and TRBJ2-1; TRBD1 aligns across 9 bases. The CDR3 has 14 amino acids. V shed 8 bases and J 5 bases; nucleotides not matched to a gene: 7. Looked up from germline, CDR1 is MDHEN and CDR2 is SYDVKM.

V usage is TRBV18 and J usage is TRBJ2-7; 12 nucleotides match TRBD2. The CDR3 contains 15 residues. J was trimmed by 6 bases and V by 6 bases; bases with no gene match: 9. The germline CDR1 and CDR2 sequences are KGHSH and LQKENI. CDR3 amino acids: CASSETSGSFGEQYF. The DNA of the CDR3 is TGTGCCAGCTCGGAGACTAGCGGGAGTTTCGGCGAGCAGTACTTC. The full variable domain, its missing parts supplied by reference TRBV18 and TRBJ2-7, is NAGVMQNPRHLVRRRGQEARLRCSPMKGHSHVYWYRQLPEEGLKFMVYLQKENIIDESGMPKERFSAEFPKEGPSILRIQQVVRGDSAAYFCASSETSGSFGEQYFGPGTRLTVT.

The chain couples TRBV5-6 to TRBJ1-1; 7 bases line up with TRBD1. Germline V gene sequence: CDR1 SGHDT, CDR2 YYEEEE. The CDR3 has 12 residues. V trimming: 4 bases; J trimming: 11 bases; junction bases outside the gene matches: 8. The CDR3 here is CASSGDSGHAFF. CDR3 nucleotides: TGTGCCAGCAGCGGGGACAGTGGGCACGCTTTCTTT.

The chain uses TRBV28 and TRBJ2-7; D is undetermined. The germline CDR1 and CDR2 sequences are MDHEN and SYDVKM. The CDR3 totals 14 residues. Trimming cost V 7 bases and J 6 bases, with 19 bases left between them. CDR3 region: CASNPTSYRREQYF. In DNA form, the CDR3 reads TGTGCCAGCAACCCCACTTCCTATAGGCGCGAGCAGTACTTC.

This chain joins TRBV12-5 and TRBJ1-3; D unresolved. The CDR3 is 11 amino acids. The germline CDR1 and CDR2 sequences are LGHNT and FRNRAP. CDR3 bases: TGTGCCTCGAGCTCTGGAAACACCATATATTTT. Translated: CASSSGNTIYF. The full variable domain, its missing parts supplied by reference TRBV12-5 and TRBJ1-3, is DARVTQTPRHKVTEMGQEVTMRCQPILGHNTVFWYRQTMMQGLELLAYFRNRAPLDDSGMPKDRFSAEMPDATLATLKIQPSEPRDSAVYFCASSSGNTIYFGEGSWLTVV.

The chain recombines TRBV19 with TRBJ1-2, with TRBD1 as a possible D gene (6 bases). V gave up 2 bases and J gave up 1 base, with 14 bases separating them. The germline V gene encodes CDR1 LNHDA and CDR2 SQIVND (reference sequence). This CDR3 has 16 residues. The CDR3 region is CASSIKGVVGNYGYTF. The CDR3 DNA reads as TGTGCCAGTAGTATAAAGGGGGTAGTTGGTAACTATGGCTACACCTTC. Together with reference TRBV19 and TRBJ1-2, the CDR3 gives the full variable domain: DGGITQSPKYLFRKEGQNVTLSCEQNLNHDAMYWYRQDPGQGLRLIYYSQIVNDFQKGDIAEGYSVSREKKESFPLTVTSAQKNPTAFYLCASSIKGVVGNYGYTFGSGTRLTVV.

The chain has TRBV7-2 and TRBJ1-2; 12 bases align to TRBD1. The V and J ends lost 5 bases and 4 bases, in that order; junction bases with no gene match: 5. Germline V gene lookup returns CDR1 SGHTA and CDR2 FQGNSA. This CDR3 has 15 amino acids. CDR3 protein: CASSAGQGAGYGYTF. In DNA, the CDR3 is TGTGCCAGCAGCGCGGGACAGGGGGCCGGCTATGGCTACACCTTC.

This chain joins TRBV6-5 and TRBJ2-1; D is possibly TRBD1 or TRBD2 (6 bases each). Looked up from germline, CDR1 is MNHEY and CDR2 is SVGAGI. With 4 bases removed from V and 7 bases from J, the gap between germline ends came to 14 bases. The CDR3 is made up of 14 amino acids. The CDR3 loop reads CASSSIGGINEQFF. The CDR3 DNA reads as TGTGCCAGCAGTTCAATAGGGGGGATAAATGAGCAGTTCTTC.

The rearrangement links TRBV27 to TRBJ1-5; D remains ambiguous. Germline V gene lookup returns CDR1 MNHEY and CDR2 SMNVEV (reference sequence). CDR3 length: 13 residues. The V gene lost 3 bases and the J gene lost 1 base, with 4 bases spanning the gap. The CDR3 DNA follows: TGTGCCAGCAGTTTTAACAGCAATCAGCCCCAGCATTTT. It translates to CASSFNSNQPQHF.

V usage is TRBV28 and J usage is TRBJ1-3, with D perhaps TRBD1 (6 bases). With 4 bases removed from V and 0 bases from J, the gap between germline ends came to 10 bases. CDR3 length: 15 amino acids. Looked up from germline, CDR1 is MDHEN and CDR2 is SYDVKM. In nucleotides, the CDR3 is TGTGCCAGCAGTTGGGGGGCCCCCTCTGGAAACACCATATATTTT. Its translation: CASSWGAPSGNTIYF. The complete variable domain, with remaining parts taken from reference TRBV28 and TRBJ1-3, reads DVKVTQSSRYLVKRTGEKVFLECVQDMDHENMFWYRQDPGLGLRLIYFSYDVKMKEKGDIPEGYSVSREKKERFSLILESASTNQTSMYLCASSWGAPSGNTIYFGEGSWLTVV.

CDR3 protein: CAWRENEETQYF. CDR3 in DNA: TGTGCCTGGAGGGAAAATGAGGAGACCCAGTACTTC. V gene TRBV30 combines with J gene TRBJ2-5; D not certain. Trimming cost V 3 bases and J 5 bases, with 10 bases left between them. Germline CDR1 GTSNPN, CDR2 SVGIG (reference sequence). This CDR3 has 12 amino acids.

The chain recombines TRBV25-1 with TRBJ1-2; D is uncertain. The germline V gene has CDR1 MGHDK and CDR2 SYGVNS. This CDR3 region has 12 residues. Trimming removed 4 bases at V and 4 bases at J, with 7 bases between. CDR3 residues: CASSGASYGYTF. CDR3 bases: TGTGCCAGCAGTGGGGCCAGCTATGGCTACACCTTC.

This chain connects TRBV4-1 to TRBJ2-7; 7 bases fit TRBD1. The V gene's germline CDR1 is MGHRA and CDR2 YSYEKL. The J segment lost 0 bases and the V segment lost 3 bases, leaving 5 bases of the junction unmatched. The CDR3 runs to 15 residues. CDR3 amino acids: CASSQAWDSSYEQYF. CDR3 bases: TGCGCCAGCAGCCAGGCCTGGGACAGCTCCTACGAGCAGTACTTC.

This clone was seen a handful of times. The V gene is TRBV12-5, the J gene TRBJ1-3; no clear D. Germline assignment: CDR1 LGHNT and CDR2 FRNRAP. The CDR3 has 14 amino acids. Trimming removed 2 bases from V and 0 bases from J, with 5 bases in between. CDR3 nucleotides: TGTGCTAGTGGTTTGACAGTCTCTGGAAACACCATATATTTT. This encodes CASGLTVSGNTIYF.

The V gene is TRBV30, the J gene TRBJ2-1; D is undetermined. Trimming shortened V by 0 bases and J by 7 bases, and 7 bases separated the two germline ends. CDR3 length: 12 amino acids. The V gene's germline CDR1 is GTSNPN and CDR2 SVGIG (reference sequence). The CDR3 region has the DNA TGTGCCTGGAGTGTACTCGGGAATGAGCAGTTCTTC. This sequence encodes CAWSVLGNEQFF.

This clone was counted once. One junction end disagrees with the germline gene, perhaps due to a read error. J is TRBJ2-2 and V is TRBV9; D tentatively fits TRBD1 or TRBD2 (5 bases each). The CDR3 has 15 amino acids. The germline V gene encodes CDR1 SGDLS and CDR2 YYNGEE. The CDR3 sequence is CASSVEGLGTGDLFF. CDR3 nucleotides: TGTGCCAGCAGCGTAGAAGGGCTGGGCACCGGGGACCTGTTTTTT. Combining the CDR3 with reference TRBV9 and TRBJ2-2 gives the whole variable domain DSGVTQTPKHLITATGQRVTLRCSPRSGDLSVYWYQQSLDQGLQFLIQYYNGEERAKGNILERFSAQQFPDLHSELNLSSLELGDSALYFCASSVEGLGTGDLFFGEGSRLTVL.